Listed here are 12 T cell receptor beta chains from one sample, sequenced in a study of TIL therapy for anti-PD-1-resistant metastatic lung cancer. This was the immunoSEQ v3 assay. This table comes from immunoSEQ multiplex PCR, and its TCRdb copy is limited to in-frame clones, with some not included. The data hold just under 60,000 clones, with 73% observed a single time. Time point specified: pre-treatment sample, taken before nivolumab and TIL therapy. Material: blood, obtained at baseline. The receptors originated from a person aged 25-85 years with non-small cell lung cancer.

The CDR3 sequence: CASSEALQGSGRPEQYF. CDR3 DNA sequence: TGTGCCAGCAGTGAAGCGCTTCAAGGTAGCGGGAGACCCGAGCAGTACTTC. The genes are TRBV2 and TRBJ2-7; 9 nucleotides agree with TRBD2. There are 17 residues in the CDR3. CDR1 and CDR2 (germline): SNHLY, FYNNEI. Trimming cost V 0 bases and J 6 bases; bases outside gene matches: 12.

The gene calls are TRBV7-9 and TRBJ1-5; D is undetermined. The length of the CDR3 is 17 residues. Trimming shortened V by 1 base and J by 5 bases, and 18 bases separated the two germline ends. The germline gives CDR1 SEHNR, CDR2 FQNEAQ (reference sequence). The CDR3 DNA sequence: TGTGCCAGCAGCTTAGACTGGAAGCGGGGTTTATATCAGCCCCAGCATTTT. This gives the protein CASSLDWKRGLYQPQHF. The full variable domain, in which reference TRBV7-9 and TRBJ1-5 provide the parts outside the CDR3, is DTGVSQNPRHKITKRGQNVTFRCDPISEHNRLYWYRQTLGQGPEFLTYFQNEAQLEKSRLLSDRFSAERPKGSFSTLEIQRTEQGDSAMYLCASSLDWKRGLYQPQHFGDGTRLSIL.

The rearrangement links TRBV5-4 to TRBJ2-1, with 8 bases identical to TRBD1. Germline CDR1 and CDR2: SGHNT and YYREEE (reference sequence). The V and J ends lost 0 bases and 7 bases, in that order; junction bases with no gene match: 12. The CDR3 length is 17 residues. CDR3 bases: TGTGCCAGCAGCTTGGCGGCAGGGGGCGCCCGGTTGAATGAGCAGTTCTTC. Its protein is CASSLAAGGARLNEQFF. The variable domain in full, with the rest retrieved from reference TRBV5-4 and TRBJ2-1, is ETGVTQSPTHLIKTRGQQVTLRCSSQSGHNTVSWYQQALGQGPQFIFQYYREEENGRGNFPPRFSGLQFPNYSSELNVNALELDDSALYLCASSLAAGGARLNEQFFGPGTRLTVL.

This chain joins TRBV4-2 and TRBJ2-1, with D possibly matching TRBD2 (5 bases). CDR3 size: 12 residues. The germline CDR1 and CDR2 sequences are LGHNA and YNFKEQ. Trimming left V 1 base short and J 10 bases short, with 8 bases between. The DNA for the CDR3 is TGTGCCAGCAGCCAAGTGGACTTAGAGCAGTTCTTC. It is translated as CASSQVDLEQFF.

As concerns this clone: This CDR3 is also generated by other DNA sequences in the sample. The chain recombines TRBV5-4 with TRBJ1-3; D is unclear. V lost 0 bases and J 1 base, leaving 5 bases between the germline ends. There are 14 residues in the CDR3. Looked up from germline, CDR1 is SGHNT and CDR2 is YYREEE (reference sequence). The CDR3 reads CASSLGASGNTIYF. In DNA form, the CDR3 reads TGTGCCAGCAGCTTGGGCGCTTCTGGAAACACCATATATTTT.

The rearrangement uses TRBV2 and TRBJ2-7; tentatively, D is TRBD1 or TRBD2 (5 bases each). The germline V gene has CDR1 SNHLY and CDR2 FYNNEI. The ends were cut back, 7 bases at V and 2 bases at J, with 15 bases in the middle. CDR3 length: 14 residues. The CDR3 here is CASIEGQGPYEQYF. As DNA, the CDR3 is TGTGCCAGCATCGAGGGCCAGGGTCCCTACGAGCAGTACTTC.

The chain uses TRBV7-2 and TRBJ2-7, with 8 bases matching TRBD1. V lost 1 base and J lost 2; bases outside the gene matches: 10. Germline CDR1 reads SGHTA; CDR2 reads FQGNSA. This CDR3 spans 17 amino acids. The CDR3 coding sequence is TGTGCCAGCAGCTTAGTTGTCCGGCGACAGGGGCCCTACGAGCAGTACTTC. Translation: CASSLVVRRQGPYEQYF. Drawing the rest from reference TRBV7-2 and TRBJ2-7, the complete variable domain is GAGVSQSPSNKVTEKGKDVELRCDPISGHTALYWYRQSLGQGLEFLIYFQGNSAPDKSGLPSDRFSAERTGGSVSTLTIQRTQQEDSAVYLCASSLVVRRQGPYEQYFGPGTRLTVT.

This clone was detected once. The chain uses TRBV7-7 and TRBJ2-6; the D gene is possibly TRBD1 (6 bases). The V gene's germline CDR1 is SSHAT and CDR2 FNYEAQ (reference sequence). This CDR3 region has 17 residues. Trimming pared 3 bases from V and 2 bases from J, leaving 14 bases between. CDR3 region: CASSLGQGSTGANVLTF. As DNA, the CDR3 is TGTGCCAGCAGCTTGGGCCAGGGGAGTACTGGGGCCAACGTCCTGACTTTC.

CDR3 protein: CASRGTGGASGGYTF. The DNA for the CDR3 is TGTGCCAGCAGGGGGACAGGGGGCGCCTCTGGAGGCTACACCTTC. The J gene is TRBJ1-2, the V gene TRBV27; 12 nucleotides line up with TRBD1. There are 15 residues in the CDR3. Germline CDR1 reads MNHEY; CDR2 reads SMNVEV (reference sequence). V dropped 6 bases and J dropped 8; count of bases not matched to a gene: 10.

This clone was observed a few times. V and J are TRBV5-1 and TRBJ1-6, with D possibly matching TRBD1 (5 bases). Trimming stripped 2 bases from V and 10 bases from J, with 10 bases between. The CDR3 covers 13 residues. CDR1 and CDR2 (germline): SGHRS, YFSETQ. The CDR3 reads CASSFGGGSPLHF. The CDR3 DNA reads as TGCGCCAGCAGCTTTGGCGGGGGATCACCCCTCCACTTT.

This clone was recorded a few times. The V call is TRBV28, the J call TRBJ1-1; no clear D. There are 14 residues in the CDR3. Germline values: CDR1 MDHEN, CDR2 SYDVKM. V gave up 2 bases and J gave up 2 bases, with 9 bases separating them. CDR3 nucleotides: TGTGCCAGCAGTTTAGGTACCACAAACACTGAAGCTTTCTTT. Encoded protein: CASSLGTTNTEAFF.

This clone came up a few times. CDR3 loop: CAWSVRGANVLTF. The CDR3 DNA sequence: TGTGCCTGGAGTGTACGTGGGGCCAACGTCCTGACTTTC. V usage is TRBV30 and J usage is TRBJ2-6; D is ambiguous. V was pared by 0 bases and J by 3 bases, with 3 bases between. This CDR3 has 13 amino acids. Germline V lookup: CDR1 GTSNPN, CDR2 SVGIG (reference sequence). Supplemented by reference TRBV30 and TRBJ2-6, the full variable domain reads SQTIHQWPATLVQPVGSPLSLECTVEGTSNPNLYWYRQAAGRGLQLLFYSVGIGQISSEVPQNLSASRPQDRQFILSSKKLLLSDSGFYLCAWSVRGANVLTFGAGSRLTVL.